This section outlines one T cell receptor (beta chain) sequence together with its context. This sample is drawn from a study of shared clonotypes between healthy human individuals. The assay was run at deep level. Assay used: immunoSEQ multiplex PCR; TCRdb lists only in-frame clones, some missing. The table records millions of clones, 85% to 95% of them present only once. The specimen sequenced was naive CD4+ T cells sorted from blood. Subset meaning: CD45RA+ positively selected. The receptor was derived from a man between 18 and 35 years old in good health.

CDR3 sequence: CASSLVTGREKLFF. The CDR3, as DNA: TGCGCCAGCAGCTTAGTGACAGGGCGTGAAAAACTGTTTTTT. The gene calls are TRBV5-1 and TRBJ1-4; 7 bases fit TRBD1. V was pared by 2 bases and J by 7 bases, with 5 bases of the junction left unmatched. Germline CDR1 is SGHRS and CDR2 is YFSETQ. The CDR3 sequence is 14 residues long.